What follows is one T cell receptor beta chain and its context. The antigen remains unidentified. Donors were healthy HIV-negative adults without recent acute infections or vaccinations. Sequenced by immunoSEQ multiplex PCR; TCRdb stores in-frame clones only, minus some. Of some 2,500,000 clones in the sample, roughly 93% were seen once. This CDR3 is built from 14 residues. The J segment lost 6 bases and the V segment lost 2 bases, leaving 4 bases of the junction unmatched. Germline CDR1 reads SGHRS; CDR2 reads YFSETQ. The source of the sample is a study of shared clonotypes between healthy human individuals. The study, taken as a whole, reports: Read depth was anticipated to influence clonotype sharing among donors.

What was sequenced was naive CD4+ T cells from PBMCs. Subset of the sample: CD45RA+ positively selected. The chain recombines TRBV5-1 with TRBJ1-4, with TRBD1 matching over 7 bases. The receptor was derived from a man younger than 30 in good health. Some clones in this sample may be carry-over from other donors' samples. As DNA, the CDR3 is TGCGCCAGCAGCTTCGGGACAGTCCATGAAAAACTGTTTTTT. This gives the protein CASSFGTVHEKLFF.